Listed below are T cell receptor beta chains from one sample, sequenced in a study of identical twins. TCRdb passed the 5' RACE reads through MiXCR, listing each CDR3 protein once. The data contain around 570,000 distinct CDR3 sequences, 9.6% of them singletons. These data are also associated with another study on yellow fever vaccine responses in identical twins.

The specimen sequenced was PBMCs. The receptors originated from a young woman in good health. CDR3s include the opening cysteine and the closing phenylalanine or tryptophan. Each record gives: V gene, J gene, CDR3 protein.

V: TRBV27
J: TRBJ2-1
CDR3: CASSLWPNEQFF

V: TRBV7-3
J: TRBJ1-1
CDR3: CASSLIMGQKAFF

V: TRBV29-1
J: TRBJ2-1
CDR3: CSVEDRPRLGTANEQFF

V: TRBV6-5
J: TRBJ2-5
CDR3: CATYLAGVSETQYF

V: TRBV29-1
J: TRBJ2-2
CDR3: CSVAWASGYTGELFF

V: TRBV20-1
J: TRBJ2-2
CDR3: CSATQGVYTGELFF

V: TRBV20-1
J: TRBJ2-1
CDR3: CSARAGGPGNEQFF

V: TRBV5-5
J: TRBJ1-1
CDR3: CASSLEGSAGNTEAFF

V: TRBV5-1
J: TRBJ2-4
CDR3: CASSLVTSTKNIQYF

V: TRBV28
J: TRBJ2-7
CDR3: CASSARTGSPYEQYF

V: TRBV6-2/TRBV6-3
J: TRBJ2-1
CDR3: CASSYSLLSTYNEQFF

V: TRBV20-1
J: TRBJ2-7
CDR3: CSSSPGTDLYEQYF

V: TRBV6-2/TRBV6-3
J: TRBJ2-1
CDR3: CASSYRLAGGLYNEQFF

V: TRBV5-1
J: TRBJ2-7
CDR3: CASSLLAGQGYEQYF

V: TRBV9
J: TRBJ2-1
CDR3: CASSVVTSSKTYNEQFF

V: TRBV6-1
J: TRBJ2-7
CDR3: CASSELQGTSEQYF

V: TRBV20-1
J: TRBJ2-7
CDR3: CSATGTRDYEQYF

V: TRBV7-2
J: TRBJ2-1
CDR3: CASSLVSGMAFF

V: TRBV20-1
J: TRBJ1-5
CDR3: CSARGTQNQPQHF

V: TRBV29-1
J: TRBJ1-1
CDR3: CSVEGRAGEAFF

V: TRBV5-1
J: TRBJ2-4
CDR3: CASSLGPAGAKNIQYF

V: TRBV12-3/TRBV12-4
J: TRBJ2-2
CDR3: CASSFLGAGELFF

V: TRBV7-2
J: TRBJ2-7
CDR3: CASSPGTLLTEQYF

V: TRBV27
J: TRBJ1-2
CDR3: CASSGQGSGSYGYTF

V: TRBV20-1
J: TRBJ2-1
CDR3: CSARLTTGAMGSYNEQFF

V: TRBV4-3
J: TRBJ2-1
CDR3: CASSPIRGIDEQFF

V: TRBV2
J: TRBJ2-4
CDR3: CASSGLAGENIQYF

V: TRBV4-2
J: TRBJ2-7
CDR3: CASSQDITGGKTYEQYF

V: TRBV27
J: TRBJ2-7
CDR3: CASGLHYEQYF

V: TRBV28
J: TRBJ2-2
CDR3: CASSRDGLNTGELFF

V: TRBV11-2
J: TRBJ1-1
CDR3: CASSLGGTGGLNTEAFF

V: TRBV20-1
J: TRBJ2-7
CDR3: CSAKPRRVAGGSYEQYF

V: TRBV7-2
J: TRBJ2-2
CDR3: CASSLELLSNTGELFF

V: TRBV2
J: TRBJ2-7
CDR3: CASSTDGVNYEQYF

V: TRBV4-1
J: TRBJ2-5
CDR3: CASSQDTLETQYF

V: TRBV7-9
J: TRBJ2-1
CDR3: CASSSRGAGLYNEQFF

V: TRBV6-1
J: TRBJ2-4
CDR3: CAISEAGTSGRSSKNIQYF

V: TRBV4-1
J: TRBJ1-3
CDR3: CASSQLPGFINRNTIYF

V: TRBV7-9
J: TRBJ2-1
CDR3: CASSSHRTEQFF

V: TRBV7-6
J: TRBJ2-3
CDR3: CASSSLADTSTDTQYF

V: TRBV20-1
J: TRBJ1-1
CDR3: CSAPNGQPYMNTEAFF

V: TRBV9
J: TRBJ2-2
CDR3: CASSVAPVTGELFF

V: TRBV5-1
J: TRBJ2-7
CDR3: CASSHPGSLYEQYF

V: TRBV20-1
J: TRBJ2-7
CDR3: CSAAGGDYTYEQYF

V: TRBV4-3
J: TRBJ2-4
CDR3: CASSQAAGKNIQYF

V: TRBV29-1
J: TRBJ2-3
CDR3: CSGRTGGTDTQYF

V: TRBV21-1
J: TRBJ2-4
CDR3: CASSKATGGDIQYF

V: TRBV12-3/TRBV12-4
J: TRBJ1-2
CDR3: CASSPTTGNYGYTF

V: TRBV10-2
J: TRBJ2-7
CDR3: CASRDYEEVNYEQYF

V: TRBV5-1
J: TRBJ1-6
CDR3: CASSLDSWDSPLHF

V: TRBV5-1
J: TRBJ2-4
CDR3: CASSLVRDRHDLSKNIQYF

V: TRBV13
J: TRBJ2-4
CDR3: CASSLRGGGGQASKNIQYF

V: TRBV2
J: TRBJ1-2
CDR3: CASSEAQAGQAFRGGYTF

V: TRBV29-1
J: TRBJ2-5
CDR3: CSVNSGAGETQYF

V: TRBV12-3/TRBV12-4
J: TRBJ1-2
CDR3: CASTLGSLNYGYTF

V: TRBV28
J: TRBJ1-6
CDR3: CASNSRGFRSPLHF

V: TRBV12-3/TRBV12-4
J: TRBJ2-2
CDR3: CASSLVTELFF